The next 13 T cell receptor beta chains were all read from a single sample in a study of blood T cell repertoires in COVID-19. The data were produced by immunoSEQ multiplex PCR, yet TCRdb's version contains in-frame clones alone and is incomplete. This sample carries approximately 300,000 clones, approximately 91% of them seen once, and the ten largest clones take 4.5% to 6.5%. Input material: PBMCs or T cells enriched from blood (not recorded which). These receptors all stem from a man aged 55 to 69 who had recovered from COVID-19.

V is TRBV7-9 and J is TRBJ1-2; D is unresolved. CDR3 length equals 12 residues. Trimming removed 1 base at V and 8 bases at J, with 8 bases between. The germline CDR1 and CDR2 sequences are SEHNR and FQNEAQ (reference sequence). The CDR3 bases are TGTGCCAGCAGCTTAGAGCGGAGAGGCTACACCTTC. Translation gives CASSLERRGYTF.

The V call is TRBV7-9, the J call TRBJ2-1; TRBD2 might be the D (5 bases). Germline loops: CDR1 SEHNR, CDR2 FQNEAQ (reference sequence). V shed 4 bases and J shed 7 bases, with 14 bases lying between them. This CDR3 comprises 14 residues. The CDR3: CASSSVDPGNEQFF. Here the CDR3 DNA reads TGTGCCAGCAGCTCGGTAGACCCGGGGAATGAGCAGTTCTTC.

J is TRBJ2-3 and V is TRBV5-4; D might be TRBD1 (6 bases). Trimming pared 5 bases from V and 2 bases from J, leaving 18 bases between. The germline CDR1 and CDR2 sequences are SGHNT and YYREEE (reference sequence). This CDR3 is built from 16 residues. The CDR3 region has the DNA TGTGCCAGCAGTCCTTCCGGGACATCCTACACAGATACGCAGTATTTT. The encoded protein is CASSPSGTSYTDTQYF.

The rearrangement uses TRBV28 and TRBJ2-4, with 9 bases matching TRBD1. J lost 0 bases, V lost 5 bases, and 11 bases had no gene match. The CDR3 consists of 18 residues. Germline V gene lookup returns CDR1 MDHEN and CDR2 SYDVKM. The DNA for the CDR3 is TGTGCCAGCAGTGGCCGCGGACAGGGGTTTTTAGCCAAAAACATTCAGTACTTC. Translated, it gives CASSGRGQGFLAKNIQYF.

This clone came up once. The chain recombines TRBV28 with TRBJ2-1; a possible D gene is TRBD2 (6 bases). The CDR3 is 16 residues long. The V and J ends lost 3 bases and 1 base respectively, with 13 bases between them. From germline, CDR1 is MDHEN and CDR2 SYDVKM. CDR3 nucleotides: TGTGCCAGCAGTTTTTTGGCGGGGCTTTCCTACAATGAGCAGTTCTTC. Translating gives CASSFLAGLSYNEQFF.

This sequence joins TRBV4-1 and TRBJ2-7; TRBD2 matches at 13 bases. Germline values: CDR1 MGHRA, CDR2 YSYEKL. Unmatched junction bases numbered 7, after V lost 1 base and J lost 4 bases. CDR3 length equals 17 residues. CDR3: CASSQVLAGGYKYEQYF. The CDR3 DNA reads TGCGCCAGCAGCCAAGTACTAGCGGGAGGGTATAAATACGAGCAGTACTTC.

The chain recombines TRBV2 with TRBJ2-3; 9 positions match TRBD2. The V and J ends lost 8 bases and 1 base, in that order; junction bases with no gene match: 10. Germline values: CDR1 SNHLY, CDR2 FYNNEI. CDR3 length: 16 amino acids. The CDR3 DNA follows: TGTGCCAGCGGGCAGCGGGCGGGAGGGCGCACAGATACGCAGTATTTT. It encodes CASGQRAGGRTDTQYF. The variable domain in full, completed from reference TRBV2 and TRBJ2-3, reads EPEVTQTPSHQVTQMGQEVILRCVPISNHLYFYWYRQILGQKVEFLVSFYNNEISEKSEIFDDQFSVERPDGSNFTLKIRSTKLEDSAMYFCASGQRAGGRTDTQYFGPGTRLTVL.

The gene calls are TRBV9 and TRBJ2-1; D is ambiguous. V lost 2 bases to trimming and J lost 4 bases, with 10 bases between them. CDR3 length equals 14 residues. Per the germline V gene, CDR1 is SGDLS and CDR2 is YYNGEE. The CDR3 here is CASSVWAEYNEQFF. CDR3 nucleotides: TGTGCCAGCAGCGTTTGGGCAGAGTACAATGAGCAGTTCTTC.

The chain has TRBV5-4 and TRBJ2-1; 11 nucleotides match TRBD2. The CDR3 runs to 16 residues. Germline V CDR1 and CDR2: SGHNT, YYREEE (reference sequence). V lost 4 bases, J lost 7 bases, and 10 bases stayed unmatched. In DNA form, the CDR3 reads TGTGCCAGCAGCCGACCGGGGGCTAGCGGGAGGAATGAGCAGTTCTTC. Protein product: CASSRPGASGRNEQFF. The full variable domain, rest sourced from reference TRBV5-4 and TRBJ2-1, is ETGVTQSPTHLIKTRGQQVTLRCSSQSGHNTVSWYQQALGQGPQFIFQYYREEENGRGNFPPRFSGLQFPNYSSELNVNALELDDSALYLCASSRPGASGRNEQFFGPGTRLTVL.

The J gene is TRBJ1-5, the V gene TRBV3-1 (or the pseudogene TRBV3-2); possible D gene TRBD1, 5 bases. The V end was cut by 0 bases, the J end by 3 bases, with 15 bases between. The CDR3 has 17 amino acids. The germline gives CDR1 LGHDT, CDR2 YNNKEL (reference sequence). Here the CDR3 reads CASSQESRQGFNQPQHF. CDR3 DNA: TGTGCCAGCAGCCAAGAGTCCCGGCAGGGATTCAATCAGCCCCAGCATTTT.

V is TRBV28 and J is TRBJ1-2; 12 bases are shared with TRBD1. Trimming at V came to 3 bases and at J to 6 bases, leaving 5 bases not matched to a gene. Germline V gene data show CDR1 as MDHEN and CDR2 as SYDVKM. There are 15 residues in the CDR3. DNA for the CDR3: TGTGCCAGCAGTTTGGGGACAGGGGGCGCGAATGGCTACACCTTC. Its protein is CASSLGTGGANGYTF.

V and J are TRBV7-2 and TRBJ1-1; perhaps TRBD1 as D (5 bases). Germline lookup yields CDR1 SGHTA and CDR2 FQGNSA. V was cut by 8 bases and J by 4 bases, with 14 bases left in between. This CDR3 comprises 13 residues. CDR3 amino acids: CASLNLRGTEAFF. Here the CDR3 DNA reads TGTGCCAGCCTAAATCTAAGGGGCACTGAAGCTTTCTTT.

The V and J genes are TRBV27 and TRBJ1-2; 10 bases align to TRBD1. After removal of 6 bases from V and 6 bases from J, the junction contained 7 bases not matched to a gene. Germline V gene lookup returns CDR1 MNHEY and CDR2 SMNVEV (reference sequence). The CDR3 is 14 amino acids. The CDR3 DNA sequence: TGTGCCAGCAGCGGCGCCGGGACAGGGGATGGCTACACCTTC. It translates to CASSGAGTGDGYTF.